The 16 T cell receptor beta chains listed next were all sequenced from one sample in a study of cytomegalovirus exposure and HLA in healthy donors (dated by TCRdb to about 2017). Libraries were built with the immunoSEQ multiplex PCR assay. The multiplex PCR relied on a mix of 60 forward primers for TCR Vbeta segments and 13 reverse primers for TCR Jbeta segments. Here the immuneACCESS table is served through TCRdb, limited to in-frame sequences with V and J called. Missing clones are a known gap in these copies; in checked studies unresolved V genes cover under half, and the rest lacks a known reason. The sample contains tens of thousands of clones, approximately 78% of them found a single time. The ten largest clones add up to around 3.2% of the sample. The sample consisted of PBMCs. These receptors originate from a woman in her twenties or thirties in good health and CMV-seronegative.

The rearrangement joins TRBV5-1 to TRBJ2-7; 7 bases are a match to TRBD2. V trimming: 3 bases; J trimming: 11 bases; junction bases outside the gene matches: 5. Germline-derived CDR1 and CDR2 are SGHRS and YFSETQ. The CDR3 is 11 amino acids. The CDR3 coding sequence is TGCGCCAGCAGCTGGAGGGGACTAAAGTACTTC. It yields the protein CASSWRGLKYF.

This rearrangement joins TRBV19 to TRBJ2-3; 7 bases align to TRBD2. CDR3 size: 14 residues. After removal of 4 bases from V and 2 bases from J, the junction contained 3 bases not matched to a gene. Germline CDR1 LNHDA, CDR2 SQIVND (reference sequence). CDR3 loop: CASSSGGVTDTQYF. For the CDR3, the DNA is TGTGCCAGTAGTAGCGGGGGAGTCACAGATACGCAGTATTTT.

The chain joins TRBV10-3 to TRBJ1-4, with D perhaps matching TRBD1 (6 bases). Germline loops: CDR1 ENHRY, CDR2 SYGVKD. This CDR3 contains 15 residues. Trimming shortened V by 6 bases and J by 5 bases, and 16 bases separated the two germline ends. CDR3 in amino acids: CAISPGTRGNEKLFF. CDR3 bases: TGTGCCATCAGCCCAGGGACGAGGGGGAATGAAAAACTGTTTTTT.

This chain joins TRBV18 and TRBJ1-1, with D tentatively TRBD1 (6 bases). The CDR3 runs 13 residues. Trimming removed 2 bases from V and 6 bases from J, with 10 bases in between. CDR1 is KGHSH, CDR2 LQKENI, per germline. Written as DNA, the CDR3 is TGTGCCAGCTCACCAGGGGGCGCGGCTGAAGCTTTCTTT. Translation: CASSPGGAAEAFF.

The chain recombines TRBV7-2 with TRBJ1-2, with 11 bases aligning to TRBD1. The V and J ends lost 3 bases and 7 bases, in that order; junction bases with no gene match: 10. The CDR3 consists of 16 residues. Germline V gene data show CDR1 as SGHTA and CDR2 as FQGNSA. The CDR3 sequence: CASSLSPTGTGGGYTF. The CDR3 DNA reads TGTGCCAGCAGCTTGTCCCCGACAGGGACAGGGGGTGGCTACACCTTC.

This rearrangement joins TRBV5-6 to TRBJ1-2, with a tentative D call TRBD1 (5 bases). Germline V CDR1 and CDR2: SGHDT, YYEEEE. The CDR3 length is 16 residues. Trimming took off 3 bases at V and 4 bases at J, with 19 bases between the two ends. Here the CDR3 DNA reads TGTGCCAGCAGCTCCAACACTCACCTCAGGGCCTATGGCTACACCTTC. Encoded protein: CASSSNTHLRAYGYTF. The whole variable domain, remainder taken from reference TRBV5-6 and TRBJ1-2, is DAGVTQSPTHLIKTRGQQVTLRCSPKSGHDTVSWYQQALGQGPQFIFQYYEEEERQRGNFPDRFSGHQFPNYSSELNVNALLLGDSALYLCASSSNTHLRAYGYTFGSGTRLTVV.

Written as DNA, the CDR3 is TGTGCCAGCAGCTCCTCAATCGGGGTCCATGGCTACACCTTC. Translation: CASSSSIGVHGYTF. The rearrangement joins TRBV2 to TRBJ1-2; no firm D call. The V and J ends lost 6 bases and 6 bases respectively, with 17 bases between them. Per germline, CDR1 SNHLY and CDR2 FYNNEI. The CDR3 has 14 residues.

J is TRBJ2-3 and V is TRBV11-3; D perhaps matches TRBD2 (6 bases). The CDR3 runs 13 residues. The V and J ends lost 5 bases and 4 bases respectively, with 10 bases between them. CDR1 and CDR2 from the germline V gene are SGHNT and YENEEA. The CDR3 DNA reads TGTGCCAGCAGCCAATCTAGCGCAGATACGCAGTATTTT. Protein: CASSQSSADTQYF.

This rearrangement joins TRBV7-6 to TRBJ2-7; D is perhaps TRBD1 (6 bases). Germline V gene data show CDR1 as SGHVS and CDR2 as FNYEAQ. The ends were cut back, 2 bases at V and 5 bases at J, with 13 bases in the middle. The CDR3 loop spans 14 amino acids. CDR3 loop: CASSLLTGTHEQYF. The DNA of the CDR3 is TGTGCCAGCAGCTTATTAACAGGGACCCACGAGCAGTACTTC.

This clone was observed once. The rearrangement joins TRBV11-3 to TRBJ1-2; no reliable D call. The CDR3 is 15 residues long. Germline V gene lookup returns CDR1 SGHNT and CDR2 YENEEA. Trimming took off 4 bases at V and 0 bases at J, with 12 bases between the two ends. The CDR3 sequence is CASSSQASPNYGYTF. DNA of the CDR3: TGTGCCAGCAGCTCTCAGGCTTCACCTAACTATGGCTACACCTTC.

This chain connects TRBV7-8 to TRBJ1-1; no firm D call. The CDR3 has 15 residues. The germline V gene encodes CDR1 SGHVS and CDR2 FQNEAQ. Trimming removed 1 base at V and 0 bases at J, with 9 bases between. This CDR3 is CASSLGFGMNTEAFF. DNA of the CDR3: TGTGCCAGCAGCTTAGGGTTTGGCATGAACACTGAAGCTTTCTTT. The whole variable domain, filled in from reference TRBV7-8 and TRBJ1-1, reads GAGVSQSPRYKVAKRGQDVALRCDPISGHVSLFWYQQALGQGPEFLTYFQNEAQLDKSGLPSDRFFAERPEGSVSTLKIQRTQQEDSAVYLCASSLGFGMNTEAFFGQGTRLTVV.

CDR3 sequence reads: CASSGQGGYGYTF. The CDR3, as DNA: TGTGCCAGCAGCGGACAGGGGGGCTATGGCTACACCTTC. The chain links TRBV6-5 to TRBJ1-2; 10 bases are shared with TRBD1. Germline CDR1 is MNHEY and CDR2 is SVGAGI. After removal of 6 bases from V and 4 bases from J, the junction contained 2 bases not matched to a gene. The CDR3 is 13 amino acids.

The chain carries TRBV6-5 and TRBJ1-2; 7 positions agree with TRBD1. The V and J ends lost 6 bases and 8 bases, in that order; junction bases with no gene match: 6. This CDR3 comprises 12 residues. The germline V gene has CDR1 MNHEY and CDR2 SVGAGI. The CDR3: CASSRDSWGYTF. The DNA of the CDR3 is TGTGCCAGCAGCCGGGACAGTTGGGGCTACACCTTC.

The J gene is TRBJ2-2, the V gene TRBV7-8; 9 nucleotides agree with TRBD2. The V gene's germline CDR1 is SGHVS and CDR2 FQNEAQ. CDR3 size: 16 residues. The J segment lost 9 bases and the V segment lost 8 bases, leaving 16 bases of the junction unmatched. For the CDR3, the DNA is TGTGCCAGCCCCCGTCTAGCGGGGAGTTTCGGCCGGGAGCTGTTTTTT. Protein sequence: CASPRLAGSFGRELFF. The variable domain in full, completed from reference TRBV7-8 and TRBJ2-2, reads GAGVSQSPRYKVAKRGQDVALRCDPISGHVSLFWYQQALGQGPEFLTYFQNEAQLDKSGLPSDRFFAERPEGSVSTLKIQRTQQEDSAVYLCASPRLAGSFGRELFFGEGSRLTVL.

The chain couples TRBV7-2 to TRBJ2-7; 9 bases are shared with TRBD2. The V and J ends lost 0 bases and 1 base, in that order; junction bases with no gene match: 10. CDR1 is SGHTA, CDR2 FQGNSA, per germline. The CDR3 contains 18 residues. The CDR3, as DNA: TGTGCCAGCAGCTTAGCGCTAGCGGGGTATACTACTTCCTACGAGCAGTACTTC. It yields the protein CASSLALAGYTTSYEQYF. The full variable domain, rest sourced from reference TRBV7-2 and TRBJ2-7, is GAGVSQSPSNKVTEKGKDVELRCDPISGHTALYWYRQSLGQGLEFLIYFQGNSAPDKSGLPSDRFSAERTGGSVSTLTIQRTQQEDSAVYLCASSLALAGYTTSYEQYFGPGTRLTVT.

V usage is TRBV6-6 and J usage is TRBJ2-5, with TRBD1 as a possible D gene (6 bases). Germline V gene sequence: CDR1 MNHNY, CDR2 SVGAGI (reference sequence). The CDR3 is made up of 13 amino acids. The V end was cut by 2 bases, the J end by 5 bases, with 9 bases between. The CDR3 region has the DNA TGTGCCAGCAGTTACAGTGACAGGGAGACCCAGTACTTC. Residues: CASSYSDRETQYF.